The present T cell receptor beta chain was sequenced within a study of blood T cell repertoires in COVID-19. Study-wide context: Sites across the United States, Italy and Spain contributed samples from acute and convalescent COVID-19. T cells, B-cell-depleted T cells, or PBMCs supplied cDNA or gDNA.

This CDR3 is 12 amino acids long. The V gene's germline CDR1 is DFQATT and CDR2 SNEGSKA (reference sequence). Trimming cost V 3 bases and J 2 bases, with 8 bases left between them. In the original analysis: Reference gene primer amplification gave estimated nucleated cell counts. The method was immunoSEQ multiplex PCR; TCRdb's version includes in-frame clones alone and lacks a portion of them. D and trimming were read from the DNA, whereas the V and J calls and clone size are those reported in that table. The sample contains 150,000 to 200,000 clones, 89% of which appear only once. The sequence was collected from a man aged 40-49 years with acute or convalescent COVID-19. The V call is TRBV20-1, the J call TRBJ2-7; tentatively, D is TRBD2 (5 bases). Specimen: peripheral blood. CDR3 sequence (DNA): TGCAGTGCTAGTCCGGAGGCCTACGAGCAGTACTTC. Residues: CSASPEAYEQYF.